The rows below give T cell receptor beta chains drawn from one sample of a study of T-cell reconstitution after alpha-beta-depleted transplantation in children. One entry per CDR3 protein results from TCRdb running MiXCR on the PCR reads. The sample carries 250,000 to 400,000 distinct CDR3 sequences, around 20% recorded once. Material: PBMCs, mostly from graft donor cells, obtained 180 days after TCRalphabeta/CD19-depleted stem cell transplant. The receptors come from a male patient younger than 18 who had a stem cell transplant for acute lymphoblastic leukemia, so the T cells may come from the graft donor. Each CDR3 is given with its conserved first and last residue. Each record gives: J gene, clone size, V gene, D gene, CDR3 DNA, CDR3 protein. D genes are given only for firm matches. Some rows have no size entry. The others give once, few or many, or a class for an expanded clone.

j_gene: TRBJ1-4
abundance: NA
v_gene: TRBV2
d_gene: TRBD1
CDR3nt: TGTGCCAGCCGGAGGGGGCAGGCTAATGAAAAACTGTTTTTT
CDR3aa: CASRRGQANEKLFF

j_gene: TRBJ2-1
abundance: few
v_gene: TRBV12-3/TRBV12-4
d_gene: NA
CDR3nt: TGTGCCAGCAGTTTAGCGCTCGGTAGGGAATCGGCGGGATGGTCCTACAATGAGCAGTTCTTC
CDR3aa: CASSLALGRESAGWSYNEQFF

j_gene: TRBJ2-3
abundance: many
v_gene: TRBV29-1
d_gene: TRBD2
CDR3nt: TGCAGCGTTGAAGATCATGGCGGGAGGGCGGCAGATACGCAGTATTTT
CDR3aa: CSVEDHGGRAADTQYF

j_gene: TRBJ2-3
abundance: few
v_gene: TRBV5-1
d_gene: NA
CDR3nt: TGCGCCAGCAGCAACCCGGGACGGGCAACAGATACGCAGTATTTT
CDR3aa: CASSNPGRATDTQYF

j_gene: TRBJ2-7
abundance: NA
v_gene: TRBV14
d_gene: TRBD1
CDR3nt: TGTGCCAGCAGCCAGTCCCGGGACAGGGGTAGCCCCTACGAGCAGTACTTC
CDR3aa: CASSQSRDRGSPYEQYF

j_gene: TRBJ1-2
abundance: NA
v_gene: TRBV20-1
d_gene: NA
CDR3nt: TGCAGTGCTAGAAAGGGCGAGGCCCATGGCTACACCTTC
CDR3aa: CSARKGEAHGYTF

j_gene: TRBJ2-5
abundance: NA
v_gene: TRBV5-1
d_gene: NA
CDR3nt: TGCGCCAGCAGCTTGCCGGGGCGACAAGAGACCCAGTACTTC
CDR3aa: CASSLPGRQETQYF

j_gene: TRBJ2-2
abundance: NA
v_gene: TRBV5-1
d_gene: NA
CDR3nt: TGCGCCAACAGCTTCCGCAGGGCTAACACCGGGGAGCTGTTTTTT
CDR3aa: CANSFRRANTGELFF

j_gene: TRBJ2-7
abundance: NA
v_gene: TRBV4-2
d_gene: NA
CDR3nt: TGTGCCAGCAGCGCGTCTGGGGGCCACTACGAGCAGTACTTC
CDR3aa: CASSASGGHYEQYF

j_gene: TRBJ1-2
abundance: many
v_gene: TRBV5-1
d_gene: TRBD1
CDR3nt: TGCGCCAGCAGCTTACGTCCGGGACAGAGGGGTGCCCATGGCTACACCTTC
CDR3aa: CASSLRPGQRGAHGYTF

j_gene: TRBJ2-1
abundance: few
v_gene: TRBV27
d_gene: NA
CDR3nt: TGTGCCGCCCAAGCGGTCTTCAGAGGGGCTGAGCAGTTCTTC
CDR3aa: CAAQAVFRGAEQFF

j_gene: TRBJ1-3
abundance: NA
v_gene: TRBV5-5
d_gene: NA
CDR3nt: TGTGCCAGCAGCGGAACCGGGCTATATGATAGAGGAAACACCATATATTTT
CDR3aa: CASSGTGLYDRGNTIYF

j_gene: TRBJ1-1
abundance: NA
v_gene: TRBV11-2
d_gene: NA
CDR3nt: TGTGCCAGCAGCTTCCCGGTCGCGGGGTGGCCTGAAGCTTTCTTT
CDR3aa: CASSFPVAGWPEAFF

j_gene: TRBJ2-1
abundance: NA
v_gene: TRBV11-2
d_gene: NA
CDR3nt: TGTGCCAGCAGCTTATTTGGGGCGGTCCCAAACGGCGATGAGCAGTTCTTC
CDR3aa: CASSLFGAVPNGDEQFF

j_gene: TRBJ2-5
abundance: NA
v_gene: TRBV18
d_gene: TRBD2
CDR3nt: TGTGCCAGCTCACCCAGCGGGAGGGCCTCAGATACCCAGTACTTC
CDR3aa: CASSPSGRASDTQYF

j_gene: TRBJ2-3
abundance: NA
v_gene: TRBV5-1
d_gene: NA
CDR3nt: TGCGCCAGCAGCCCCGCATGGGATACGCAGTATTTT
CDR3aa: CASSPAWDTQYF

j_gene: TRBJ2-5
abundance: NA
v_gene: TRBV5-1
d_gene: NA
CDR3nt: TGCGCCAGCAGCGCCGCCGAGGGGGAGACCCAGTACTTC
CDR3aa: CASSAAEGETQYF

j_gene: TRBJ1-2
abundance: many
v_gene: TRBV25-1
d_gene: NA
CDR3nt: TGTGCCAGCAGTGAGATGTACTATGGCTACACCTTC
CDR3aa: CASSEMYYGYTF

j_gene: TRBJ2-5
abundance: few
v_gene: TRBV7-9
d_gene: TRBD2
CDR3nt: TGTGCCAGCAGCTCGTCCGGGACTAGAGAAGCAGAGACCCAGTACTTC
CDR3aa: CASSSSGTREAETQYF

j_gene: TRBJ2-1
abundance: NA
v_gene: TRBV18
d_gene: TRBD2
CDR3nt: TGTGCCAGCTCAATAGCGGGAGGGCACTATGAGCAGTTCTTC
CDR3aa: CASSIAGGHYEQFF

j_gene: TRBJ2-7
abundance: few
v_gene: TRBV5-1
d_gene: TRBD2
CDR3nt: TGCGCCAGCAGCTTGGACCGGGGGAGGGCCGCCTACGAGCAGTACTTC
CDR3aa: CASSLDRGRAAYEQYF

j_gene: TRBJ1-5
abundance: few
v_gene: TRBV12-3/TRBV12-4
d_gene: NA
CDR3nt: TGTGCCAGCAACCTACAGGGAGTCAATCAGCCCCAGCATTTT
CDR3aa: CASNLQGVNQPQHF

j_gene: TRBJ2-7
abundance: few
v_gene: TRBV4-1
d_gene: NA
CDR3nt: TGCGCCAGCAGCCAAGCGACGGCCACCTACGAGCAGTACTTC
CDR3aa: CASSQATATYEQYF

j_gene: TRBJ2-2
abundance: NA
v_gene: TRBV29-1
d_gene: NA
CDR3nt: TGCAGCGTTGGGGAGATCACCGGGGAGCTGTTTTTT
CDR3aa: CSVGEITGELFF

j_gene: TRBJ2-7
abundance: few
v_gene: TRBV4-2
d_gene: NA
CDR3nt: TGTGCCAGCACCGAGGACAGCGCAAACTCCTACGAGCAGTACTTC
CDR3aa: CASTEDSANSYEQYF

j_gene: TRBJ2-2
abundance: NA
v_gene: TRBV7-8
d_gene: NA
CDR3nt: TGTGCCAGCTTCCCACTAGGAGTCACCGGGGAGCTGTTTTTT
CDR3aa: CASFPLGVTGELFF

j_gene: TRBJ2-3
abundance: NA
v_gene: TRBV2
d_gene: NA
CDR3nt: TGTGCCAGCAGACGGGACCGTGGCAGGAAAGATACGCAGTATTTT
CDR3aa: CASRRDRGRKDTQYF